This TCR beta chain was sequenced for a study of T cells in Graves' hyperthyroidism and ophthalmopathy. For the study at large: At the time of initial diagnosis and before any treatment, peripheral blood was collected.

Amplification targeted TCR beta CDR3 regions from RNA transcripts. HTBI primers were used for first-round RT-PCR of the TCR CDR3. In TCRdb, the multiplex PCR reads were re-called with MiXCR into one record per CDR3 protein. The sample lists hundreds of thousands of distinct CDR3 sequences, 20% to 25% seen once, with about 30% in the top ten. This clonotype was found once. What it binds is unknown. Per germline, CDR1 SGHTA and CDR2 FQGTGA. After removal of 5 bases from V and 2 bases from J, the junction contained 7 bases not matched to a gene. This CDR3 comprises 15 residues. Study-level findings and limits: A 13 V-J model separated ophthalmopathy from stable hyperthyroidism. Onset of ophthalmopathy came a median roughly 6.5 months after the model predicted it.

The receptor was isolated from a man aged 35 to 55 with Graves' hyperthyroidism that later progressed to Graves' ophthalmopathy. V usage is TRBV7-3 and J usage is TRBJ2-7, with 9 bases aligning to TRBD2. Sequencing was carried out using blood. CDR3: CASSMTAGGAYEQYF. For the CDR3, the DNA is TGTGCCAGCAGCATGACAGCGGGAGGTGCCTACGAGCAGTACTTC. Supplemented by reference TRBV7-3 and TRBJ2-7, the full variable domain reads GAGVSQTPSNKVTEKGKYVELRCDPISGHTALYWYRQSLGQGPEFLIYFQGTGAADDSGLPNDRFFAVRPEGSVSTLKIQRTERGDSAVYLCASSMTAGGAYEQYFGPGTRLTVT.